The rows below give T cell receptor beta chains drawn from one sample of a study of chemoradiotherapy in HPV16-positive cancers. Clones were sequenced by immunoSEQ multiplex PCR, and TCRdb holds only the in-frame ones, with some missing. The data show about 1,500 clones, 65% to 75% seen once. The starting material was tumor tissue, obtained from a patient who underwent chemoradiotherapy. These receptor sequences come from a human donor with HPV-associated anogenital cancer. Each CDR3 is given with its conserved first and last residue. A D gene is named only where the DNA matches it firmly. A clone size is listed for some rows: how often the clone was seen (once, few, many), or a class if it is expanded.

v_call,cdr3_length,clone_size,j_call,d_call,cdr3_nt,cdr3_aa
TRBV29-1,13,-,TRBJ2-4,-,TGCAGCGTTGAATTTAGCATCGGAAACATTCAGTACTTC,CSVEFSIGNIQYF
TRBV29-1,13,-,TRBJ1-4,TRBD1,TGCAGCGTTCGGACAGGGCCGGATGAAAAACTGTTTTTT,CSVRTGPDEKLFF
TRBV11-2,15,hyperexpanded,TRBJ2-7,TRBD1,TGTGCCAGCAGCTTGACCGGGACAGGGGGTCTCGAGCAGTACTTC,CASSLTGTGGLEQYF
TRBV5-1,15,-,TRBJ2-7,TRBD1,TGCGCCAGCAGCTTGGGAGGGCAGGGGGCATACGAGCAGTACTTC,CASSLGGQGAYEQYF
TRBV7-3,13,-,TRBJ2-7,-,TGTGCCAGCAGGTCGACAGACTCCTACGAGCAGTACTTC,CASRSTDSYEQYF
TRBV5-1,16,-,TRBJ2-5,TRBD2,TGCGCCAGCAGCTTGGGGGCTAGCGGTGAACAAGAGACCCAGTACTTC,CASSLGASGEQETQYF
TRBV7-8,15,-,TRBJ1-3,-,TGTGCCAGCAGCTCCGCAGGGATATCTGGAAACACCATATATTTT,CASSSAGISGNTIYF
TRBV9,15,few,TRBJ2-2,-,TGTGCCAGCAGCGTAGAATCCGGGCGTGCCGGGGAGCTGTTTTTT,CASSVESGRAGELFF
TRBV5-1,15,-,TRBJ2-5,-,TGCGCCAGCAGCGGCCAGGGGAACGACCAAGAGACCCAGTACTTC,CASSGQGNDQETQYF
TRBV2,15,few,TRBJ1-3,-,TGTGCCAGCAGAGACGGGACATTCTCTGGAAACACCATATATTTT,CASRDGTFSGNTIYF
TRBV29-1,14,-,TRBJ2-1,-,TGCAGCGTTGTTAGCGCATACTCCTACAATGAGCAGTTCTTC,CSVVSAYSYNEQFF
TRBV11-2,15,-,TRBJ1-6,TRBD1,TGTGCCAGCAGCTTAGGACAGGGGGATAGGACACCCCTCCACTTT,CASSLGQGDRTPLHF
TRBV11-2,13,few,TRBJ2-1,-,TGTGCCAGCAGCTTAGGAGGGTTGGATGAGCAGTTCTTC,CASSLGGLDEQFF
TRBV10-3,15,-,TRBJ2-1,-,TGTGCCATCAGTGCGGGTACGAGCCTCTACAATGAGCAGTTCTTC,CAISAGTSLYNEQFF
TRBV5-4,15,-,TRBJ2-7,TRBD1,TGTGCCAGCAGCTTGAGGGACAGGGGGGCCTACGAGCAGTACTTC,CASSLRDRGAYEQYF
TRBV21-1,15,-,TRBJ2-7,-,TGTGCCAGCAGCAAAGAAGGTTGGGGGATCTGCGAGCAGTACTTC,CASSKEGWGICEQYF
TRBV9,16,-,TRBJ2-3,-,TGTGCCAGCAGCGTAGGTTCTCCTACAACTGGAGATACGCAGTATTTT,CASSVGSPTTGDTQYF
TRBV2,15,-,TRBJ2-6,-,TGTGCCAGCAACCCATTTACCTCTGGGGCCAACGTCCTGACTTTC,CASNPFTSGANVLTF
TRBV19,14,-,TRBJ1-2,TRBD1,TGTGCCAGCCGGGACAGGGGGACCAACTATGGCTACACCTTC,CASRDRGTNYGYTF
TRBV18,14,-,TRBJ2-3,-,TGTGCCAGCTCACCACCGGTCTCCCGGGATACGCAGTATTTT,CASSPPVSRDTQYF
TRBV5-4,15,-,TRBJ2-3,TRBD1,TGTGCCAGCAGCTTGACGACAGGGGGGATAGATACGCAGTATTTT,CASSLTTGGIDTQYF
TRBV28,13,-,TRBJ2-7,TRBD1,TGTGCCAGCAGTTCAGGGGGCTCCTACGAGCAGTACTTC,CASSSGGSYEQYF
TRBV5-1,12,-,TRBJ2-1,-,TGCGCCAGCAGCCCGCAAGGGGATGAGCAGTTCTTC,CASSPQGDEQFF
TRBV25-1,13,-,TRBJ1-5,-,TGTGCCAGCAGTGACCCCAGAGGGCAGCCCCAGCATTTT,CASSDPRGQPQHF